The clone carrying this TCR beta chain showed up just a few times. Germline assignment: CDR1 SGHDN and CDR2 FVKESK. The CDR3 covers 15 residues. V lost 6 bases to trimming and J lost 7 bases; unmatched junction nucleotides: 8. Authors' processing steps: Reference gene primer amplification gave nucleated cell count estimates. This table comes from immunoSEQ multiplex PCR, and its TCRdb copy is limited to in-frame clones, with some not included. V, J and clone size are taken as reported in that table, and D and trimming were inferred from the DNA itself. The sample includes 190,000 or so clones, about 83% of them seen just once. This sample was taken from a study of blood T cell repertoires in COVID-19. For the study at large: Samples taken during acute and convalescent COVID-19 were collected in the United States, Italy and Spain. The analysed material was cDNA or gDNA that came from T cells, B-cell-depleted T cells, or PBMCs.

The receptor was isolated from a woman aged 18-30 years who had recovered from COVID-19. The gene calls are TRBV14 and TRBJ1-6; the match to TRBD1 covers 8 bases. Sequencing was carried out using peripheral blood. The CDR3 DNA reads TGTGCCAGCAGAGGACAGGGAAGAAGGAATTCACCCCTCCACTTT. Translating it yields CASRGQGRRNSPLHF.